This T cell receptor beta chain was found in a study of blood T cell repertoires in COVID-19 (dated by TCRdb to 2018 to 2021). Looking at the study overall: Samples from collaborators originated in the United States, Italy and Spain and spanned both the acute and convalescent phases of COVID-19. Where available, HLA class I and class II types were taken from metadata supplied by the sample provider and were not determined by assay-based typing. Nearly every sample came with metadata listing a de-identified subject ID, COVID-19 status, age in years and sex. Deeply sampled blood TCRbeta repertoires from subjects exposed to, actively infected with, or recovered from COVID-19 were included in the dataset. Samples were obtained from the ongoing ImmuneRACE study (first 160 participants) and from some 1,300 subjects provided by 6 global collaborators. The repertoires were released in a freely available public database meant as a resource for research on the immune response to SARS-CoV-2. The material from the prospective study consisted of cDNA or gDNA derived from T cells, B-cell-depleted T cells, or PBMCs.

Each collaborating institution followed its own protocols to collect whole blood in K2EDTA tubes. For TCRbeta analysis, collaborators shipped samples in one of three forms: frozen whole blood, isolated PBMCs, or DNA extracted from either of those sample types. The immunoSEQ Assay, a bias-controlled multiplex PCR, was used to amplify TCRbeta CDR3 regions from genomic DNA. The source study handled its data this way. Within the assay, amplification of reference gene primers was used to estimate how many nucleated cells each sample contained. To quantify the absolute abundance of each unique TCRbeta CDR3 rearrangement, sequence reads were collapsed and filtered. Productive Simpson clonality was computed per sample as the square root of Simpson's diversity index over productive rearrangements. As stored in TCRdb, this immuneACCESS dataset retains in-frame rearrangements with V and J assigned. A fraction of the clones does not appear; measured against another copy, unresolved V genes explain less than half of the discrepancy, and the remainder lacks a known reason. D and trimming come from the DNA, and the V and J calls and clone size come from that table. This sample lists about 40,000 clones; around 87% were detected once. Jointly, the top ten make up roughly a tenth of the sample.

CDR1 and CDR2, per the germline V gene, are SGHAT and FQNNGV. Reading from cysteine to phenylalanine, the CDR3 counts 16 amino acids. Kept here is only the CDR3 DNA, which spans 48 bases and is read in frame from base 1. The germline ends are 11 bases apart after V is trimmed by 1 base and J by 2 bases. Worth noting for this clone: Its recognized antigen is unknown. No qualities accompany the bases; no much larger clone lies one base away.

The full study reports these points: The amount of clinical and demographic metadata varied by source and participant and was provided uncurated.

Sequencing was done on a sample of peripheral blood. The chain couples TRBV11-2 to TRBJ2-2; a confident D gene designation cannot be given. The TCR sequence derives from an elderly woman with active COVID-19. The nucleotides read TGTGCCAGCAGCTTAGTTGGTCTTACTAACACCGGGGAGCTGTTTTTT. It specifies CASSLVGLTNTGELFF.